The next 20 T cell receptor beta chains were all read from a single sample in a study of blood T cell repertoires in COVID-19. Assay used: immunoSEQ multiplex PCR; TCRdb lists only in-frame clones, some missing. Of around 250,000 clones listed, around 83% are singletons. The sequencing sample was made of peripheral blood. The receptors were sampled from an older man with acute or convalescent COVID-19.

The chain is built from TRBV5-8 and TRBJ2-2; the D gene is possibly TRBD1 (6 bases). Trimming pared 4 bases from V and 0 bases from J, leaving 10 bases between. Germline CDR1 SGHTS, CDR2 YDEGEE. The length of the CDR3 is 15 residues. The CDR3 loop reads CASSTQGTNTGELFF. CDR3 sequence (DNA): TGTGCCAGCAGCACACAGGGAACGAACACCGGGGAGCTGTTTTTT.

The chain carries TRBV7-7 and TRBJ2-7, with 9 bases identical to TRBD1. The germline CDR1 and CDR2 sequences are SSHAT and FNYEAQ (reference sequence). With V trimmed by 5 bases and J by 6 bases, 8 bases remained unmatched. This CDR3 spans 14 amino acids. The CDR3 DNA reads TGTGCCAGCAGCCCCGGGACAGGGACGGGCGAGCAGTACTTC. This codes for CASSPGTGTGEQYF. Full variable domain (remainder filled in from reference TRBV7-7 and TRBJ2-7): GAGVSQSPRYKVTKRGQDVTLRCDPISSHATLYWYQQALGQGPEFLTYFNYEAQPDKSGLPSDRFSAERPEGSISTLTIQRTEQRDSAMYRCASSPGTGTGEQYFGPGTRLTVT.

The chain uses TRBV19 and TRBJ1-4; TRBD1 matches at 9 bases. The CDR3 loop spans 14 amino acids. Trimming removed 6 bases from V and 6 bases from J; junction bases left unmatched: 5. The germline CDR1 and CDR2 sequences are LNHDA and SQIVND (reference sequence). CDR3 DNA: TGTGCCAGTAGGGACAGGGGATCTGATGAAAAACTGTTTTTT. It codes for CASRDRGSDEKLFF.

The V call is TRBV6-5, the J call TRBJ2-2; TRBD1 agrees at 8 bases. CDR1 is MNHEY, CDR2 SVGAGI, per germline. V shed 6 bases, J shed 5 bases, and the junction held 5 bases outside the gene matches. The CDR3 consists of 14 residues. The CDR3 nucleotides are TGTGCCAGCAGCCCGGGACAGGCGACCGGGGAGCTGTTTTTT. It specifies CASSPGQATGELFF.

The chain couples TRBV19 to TRBJ2-4; the D gene is possibly TRBD2 (5 bases). The germline V and J ends were trimmed by 4 bases and 9 bases, with 16 bases remaining between them. CDR1 and CDR2 from the germline V gene are LNHDA and SQIVND (reference sequence). The CDR3 spans 14 residues. CDR3 coding DNA: TGTGCCAGTAGTAGAAACAGCGGTTCGGGCATTCAGTACTTC. Its protein is CASSRNSGSGIQYF.

This chain joins TRBV18 and TRBJ2-5; D gene unclear. Germline CDR1 reads KGHSH; CDR2 reads LQKENI. CDR3 length equals 13 residues. V lost 3 bases and J lost 3, with 8 bases in between. CDR3 coding DNA: TGTGCCAGCTCACCTACACAAGAAGAGACCCAGTACTTC. Amino acids: CASSPTQEETQYF. Supplemented by reference TRBV18 and TRBJ2-5, the full variable domain reads NAGVMQNPRHLVRRRGQEARLRCSPMKGHSHVYWYRQLPEEGLKFMVYLQKENIIDESGMPKERFSAEFPKEGPSILRIQQVVRGDSAAYFCASSPTQEETQYFGPGTRLLVL.

This clone has more than one count but fewer than ten. The CDR3 coding sequence is TGTGCCTGGAGTGTACAGGGTTTCTACGAGCAGTACTTC. Amino acids: CAWSVQGFYEQYF. The V call is TRBV30, the J call TRBJ2-7, with D possibly being TRBD1 (6 bases). CDR1 and CDR2 (germline): GTSNPN, SVGIG (reference sequence). The CDR3 length is 13 residues. The V gene lost 0 bases and the J gene lost 3 bases, with 9 bases spanning the gap. Using reference TRBV30 and TRBJ2-7 for the parts outside the CDR3, the full variable domain is SQTIHQWPATLVQPVGSPLSLECTVEGTSNPNLYWYRQAAGRGLQLLFYSVGIGQISSEVPQNLSASRPQDRQFILSSKKLLLSDSGFYLCAWSVQGFYEQYFGPGTRLTVT.

V gene TRBV3-1 (or the pseudogene TRBV3-2) combines with J gene TRBJ2-2; 7 nucleotides agree with TRBD1. CDR1 LGHDT and CDR2 YNNKEL come from the germline V gene (reference sequence). This CDR3 is 14 amino acids long. Germline trimming cut 5 bases from V and 6 bases from J; bases unmatched to any gene: 6. This CDR3 reads CASSSQGFAGELFF. For the CDR3, the DNA is TGTGCCAGCAGCTCACAGGGGTTCGCCGGGGAGCTGTTTTTT.

This chain uses TRBV28 with TRBJ1-3; possible D gene TRBD1, 6 bases. This CDR3 region has 17 residues. V lost 2 bases and J 2 bases, leaving 16 bases between the germline ends. CDR1 is MDHEN, CDR2 SYDVKM, per germline. The CDR3 DNA is TGTGCCAGCAGTTTAACAGGGTCCCTCGGGACTGGAAACACCATATATTTT. Translating it yields CASSLTGSLGTGNTIYF.

This chain links TRBV27 with TRBJ1-5, with a tentative D call TRBD1 (6 bases). The CDR3 spans 15 residues. V gave up 5 bases and J gave up 4 bases, with 15 bases separating them. The germline V gene has CDR1 MNHEY and CDR2 SMNVEV (reference sequence). The CDR3 nucleotides read TGTGCCAGCAGTCGAGCGACAGGAAATAATCAGCCCCAGCATTTT. Protein product: CASSRATGNNQPQHF.

V gene TRBV19 combines with J gene TRBJ1-4; D possibly corresponds to TRBD1 (5 bases). Germline CDR1 and CDR2: LNHDA and SQIVND (reference sequence). V was trimmed by 8 bases and J by 8 bases, leaving 18 bases between them. CDR3 length: 14 amino acids. DNA for the CDR3: TGTGCCAGTCCCCGGGGGGGGTCCGACGAAAAACTGTTTTTT. It specifies CASPRGGSDEKLFF.

Comments on this clone: The same CDR3 can be traced to other DNA sequences in this sample. The V call is TRBV27, the J call TRBJ1-2; possible D gene TRBD1, 5 bases. The germline gives CDR1 MNHEY, CDR2 SMNVEV (reference sequence). The germline V and J ends were trimmed by 2 bases and 8 bases, with 15 bases remaining between them. This CDR3 spans 14 amino acids. The DNA for the CDR3 is TGTGCCAGCAGTTTAAAAGGGGTCGGCTGGGGCTACACCTTC. Residues: CASSLKGVGWGYTF.

The chain employs TRBV25-1 and TRBJ2-2; no reliable D call. Between the trimmed V and J ends, which lost 5 bases and 0 bases, there was a span of 4 bases. CDR3 length: 13 amino acids. Germline V lookup: CDR1 MGHDK, CDR2 SYGVNS. This CDR3 reads CASSPANTGELFF. The DNA of the CDR3 is TGTGCCAGCAGTCCAGCGAACACCGGGGAGCTGTTTTTT.

The gene calls are TRBV7-9 and TRBJ1-6; 7 nucleotides line up with TRBD1. This CDR3 has 16 residues. Germline CDR1 is SEHNR and CDR2 is FQNEAQ (reference sequence). Trimming at V came to 5 bases and at J to 10 bases, leaving 14 bases not matched to a gene. The DNA of the CDR3 is TGTGCCAGCAGCCGGAGTACAGGGGAAGGAGAGTCACCCCTCCACTTT. It codes for CASSRSTGEGESPLHF.

The chain joins TRBV3-1 (or the pseudogene TRBV3-2) to TRBJ1-4; D call uncertain. This CDR3 has 14 amino acids. Germline CDR1 reads LGHDT; CDR2 reads YNNKEL (reference sequence). Trimming took 1 base from V and 6 from J, leaving 9 bases between them. This CDR3 is CASSQGGGDEKLFF. Here the CDR3 DNA reads TGTGCCAGCAGCCAAGGCGGAGGAGATGAAAAACTGTTTTTT.

V is TRBV13 and J is TRBJ2-5, with 11 bases matching TRBD2. Germline CDR1 and CDR2: PRHDT and FYEKMQ (reference sequence). V shed 5 bases, J shed 4 bases, and the junction held 9 bases outside the gene matches. The CDR3 spans 16 residues. CDR3 in DNA: TGTGCCAGCAGCCAGCGACTAGCGGGAACGCGAGAGACCCAGTACTTC. This gives the protein CASSQRLAGTRETQYF.

The chain uses TRBV2 and TRBJ2-7, with 7 bases identical to TRBD1. There are 13 residues in the CDR3. Trimming cost V 8 bases and J 4 bases; bases outside gene matches: 8. Germline CDR1 reads SNHLY; CDR2 reads FYNNEI. The CDR3 region is CASGERQGYEQYF. CDR3 bases: TGTGCCAGCGGAGAGAGACAGGGTTACGAGCAGTACTTC.

The chain has TRBV28 and TRBJ1-3; D is possibly TRBD1 (5 bases). Between the trimmed V and J ends, which lost 6 bases and 0 bases, there was a span of 12 bases. CDR1 and CDR2 (germline): MDHEN, SYDVKM. CDR3 length: 15 residues. The CDR3: CASSGGGNSGNTIYF. The CDR3 DNA is TGTGCCAGCAGCGGTGGGGGGAACTCTGGAAACACCATATATTTT.

The V call is TRBV5-6, the J call TRBJ1-5, with TRBD1 matching over 9 bases. The germline gives CDR1 SGHDT, CDR2 YYEEEE. This CDR3 contains 16 residues. With V trimmed by 3 bases and J by 3 bases, 7 bases remained unmatched. CDR3 region: CASSSGTGRVNQPQHF. The DNA for the CDR3 is TGTGCCAGCAGCTCCGGGACAGGGAGAGTCAATCAGCCCCAGCATTTT.

The chain couples TRBV6-5 to TRBJ2-3, with 9 bases lining up with TRBD1. The CDR3 covers 14 residues. V was clipped by 6 bases and J by 5 bases; unmatched bases: 6. Germline lookup yields CDR1 MNHEY and CDR2 SVGAGI. CDR3 in amino acids: CASRLTGGRDTQYF. For the CDR3, the DNA is TGTGCCAGCAGGCTGACAGGGGGTCGAGATACGCAGTATTTT.